The present T cell receptor (beta chain) was sequenced within a study of shared clonotypes between healthy human individuals. Germline CDR1 and CDR2: MDHEN and SYDVKM. Trimming shortened V by 6 bases and J by 5 bases, and 4 bases separated the two germline ends. CDR3 length: 11 residues. The method was immunoSEQ multiplex PCR; TCRdb's version includes in-frame clones alone and lacks a portion of them. The sample includes around 2,000,000 clones, 85% to 95% of them seen just once. A remark on this clone: The same CDR3 is also encoded by other DNA sequences in this sample.

The rearrangement uses TRBV28 and TRBJ1-4, with D uncertain. The origin of this receptor is a man between 18 and 35 years old in good health. The material sequenced was naive CD4+ T cells sorted from blood. Subset indicated: CD45RA+ positively selected. CDR3 protein: CASRLNEKLFF. In DNA, the CDR3 is TGTGCCAGCAGGCTGAATGAAAAACTGTTTTTT. Drawing the rest from reference TRBV28 and TRBJ1-4, the complete variable domain is DVKVTQSSRYLVKRTGEKVFLECVQDMDHENMFWYRQDPGLGLRLIYFSYDVKMKEKGDIPEGYSVSREKKERFSLILESASTNQTSMYLCASRLNEKLFFGSGTQLSVL.